The 15 T cell receptor beta chains below all came from one sample that was sequenced in a study of blood T cell repertoires in COVID-19 (TCRdb year 2020). To prepare the library, the immunoSEQ multiplex PCR assay was applied. Held by TCRdb, this immuneACCESS table contains in-frame sequences only and omits some clones. Under half of the omission traces to an unresolved V gene where checked; the cause of the rest is unknown. This sample has 70,000 to 80,000 clones in its table, and 80% to 95% of those were observed once. About 5% of the sample lies in the top ten. Sequenced: peripheral blood. Source of these receptors: a woman aged 55-69 years with active COVID-19.

This rearrangement joins TRBV28 to TRBJ2-7; the D gene is possibly TRBD1 (6 bases). The germline gives CDR1 MDHEN, CDR2 SYDVKM. V shed 5 bases and J shed 4 bases, with 15 bases lying between them. This CDR3 has 14 amino acids. CDR3 sequence reads: CASSLEGGRYEQYF. In nucleotides, the CDR3 is TGTGCCAGCAGTCTGGAAGGGGGTAGGTACGAGCAGTACTTC.

V gene TRBV9 combines with J gene TRBJ2-7, with TRBD2 identical over 8 bases. CDR3 length equals 15 residues. The germline gives CDR1 SGDLS, CDR2 YYNGEE. J lost 4 bases, V lost 0 bases, and 6 bases had no gene match. The CDR3 region is CASSVDAAGAYEQYF. The CDR3 bases are TGTGCCAGCAGCGTAGATGCAGCGGGAGCTTACGAGCAGTACTTC.

The chain uses TRBV30 and TRBJ2-2, with no clear D. Germline V CDR1 and CDR2: GTSNPN, SVGIG (reference sequence). This CDR3 has 15 amino acids. The germline V and J ends were trimmed by 0 bases and 4 bases, with 12 bases remaining between them. The CDR3 nucleotides read TGTGCCTGGAGTGTATCCAGGCACGGCACCGGGGAGCTGTTTTTT. Translated, it gives CAWSVSRHGTGELFF.

CDR3 in DNA: TGTGCCAGCCAGTTTAGCGGGAGAGACAATGAGCAGTTCTTC. This codes for CASQFSGRDNEQFF. The chain has TRBV11-2 and TRBJ2-1, with 9 nucleotides matching TRBD2. Trimming took 8 bases from V and 5 from J; bases not matched to a gene: 7. Germline V gene lookup returns CDR1 SGHAT and CDR2 FQNNGV. The CDR3 is 14 amino acids.

The V gene is TRBV10-1, the J gene TRBJ2-1; the D gene is possibly TRBD2 (7 bases). Trimming took 3 bases from V and 3 from J, leaving 18 bases between them. CDR1 is WNHNN and CDR2 is SYGVQD in the germline V gene (reference sequence). The CDR3 has 17 residues. CDR3 loop: CASSEGAGANNYNEQFF. CDR3 DNA: TGCGCCAGCAGTGAAGGGGCGGGGGCCAACAACTACAATGAGCAGTTCTTC.

The V call is TRBV5-6, the J call TRBJ2-7; D not certain. Germline CDR1 reads SGHDT; CDR2 reads YYEEEE. This CDR3 comprises 16 residues. V lost 0 bases, J lost 2 bases, and 15 bases lay in between. CDR3 bases: TGTGCCAGCAGCTTGGGGTTAGCCTTCCTGACCTACGAGCAGTACTTC. Translation gives CASSLGLAFLTYEQYF.

The chain joins TRBV4-1 to TRBJ1-6, with TRBD1 matching 8 bases. The junction had 11 bases not matched to a gene; V was cut back by 4 bases and J by 0 bases. This CDR3 region has 19 residues. Germline V CDR1 and CDR2: MGHRA, YSYEKL. CDR3 sequence (DNA): TGCGCCAGCAGCCCCCAGACAGGGGATTGGAGCTCCTATAATTCACCCCTCCACTTT. Its translation is CASSPQTGDWSSYNSPLHF.

This clone was recorded only once. This chain joins TRBV7-8 and TRBJ2-7; 8 bases align to TRBD2. After removal of 1 base from V and 5 bases from J, the junction contained 13 bases not matched to a gene. This CDR3 has 17 residues. The germline gives CDR1 SGHVS, CDR2 FQNEAQ. The CDR3: CASSLELGSGRWNEQYF. The CDR3 DNA reads as TGTGCCAGCAGCTTAGAGCTGGGGAGCGGGAGATGGAACGAGCAGTACTTC.

The chain recombines TRBV28 with TRBJ1-3; no reliable D call. Germline V lookup: CDR1 MDHEN, CDR2 SYDVKM. The CDR3 has 14 residues. Between the trimmed V and J ends, which lost 4 bases and 4 bases, there was a span of 11 bases. The CDR3 here is CASSSNPFGNTIYF. The CDR3 DNA is TGTGCCAGCAGTTCCAATCCATTCGGAAACACCATATATTTT. The variable domain in full, completed from reference TRBV28 and TRBJ1-3, reads DVKVTQSSRYLVKRTGEKVFLECVQDMDHENMFWYRQDPGLGLRLIYFSYDVKMKEKGDIPEGYSVSREKKERFSLILESASTNQTSMYLCASSSNPFGNTIYFGEGSWLTVV.

The chain links TRBV19 to TRBJ1-3, with D unclear. Trimming took off 6 bases at V and 0 bases at J, with 18 bases between the two ends. Germline V gene data show CDR1 as LNHDA and CDR2 as SQIVND (reference sequence). CDR3 size: 17 residues. The CDR3 is CASSRSRNGNSGNTIYF. CDR3 sequence (DNA): TGTGCCAGTAGCCGATCCCGGAACGGGAACTCTGGAAACACCATATATTTT.

The chain is built from TRBV19 and TRBJ2-7; TRBD1 is a possible D gene (6 bases). CDR1 and CDR2 (germline): LNHDA, SQIVND (reference sequence). Trimming removed 3 bases from V and 7 bases from J, with 10 bases in between. The CDR3 covers 12 residues. CDR3 residues: CASSITGREQYF. Here the CDR3 DNA reads TGTGCCAGTAGTATCACAGGGCGGGAGCAGTACTTC.

The rearrangement links TRBV28 to TRBJ1-4, with TRBD1 matching 9 bases. Germline values: CDR1 MDHEN, CDR2 SYDVKM. V lost 7 bases, J lost 8 bases, and 17 bases stayed unmatched. The CDR3 has 17 residues. The CDR3 region is CASTSRGQGVAGEKLFF. Here the CDR3 DNA reads TGTGCCAGCACCTCCCGGGGACAGGGAGTGGCGGGGGAAAAACTGTTTTTT.

The rearrangement uses TRBV6-6 and TRBJ1-5; TRBD1 agrees at 8 bases. Germline V gives CDR1 MNHNY, CDR2 SVGAGI (reference sequence). The J segment lost 7 bases and the V segment lost 7 bases, leaving 9 bases of the junction unmatched. The CDR3 loop spans 14 amino acids. This CDR3 is CASTLTGVDQPQHF. In DNA form, the CDR3 reads TGTGCCAGCACCCTGACAGGGGTTGACCAGCCCCAGCATTTT.

This clone was counted once. The chain joins TRBV3-1 (or the pseudogene TRBV3-2) to TRBJ1-3; D ambiguous. The CDR3 has 15 residues. The V end lost 0 bases, the J end lost 1 base, and 7 bases lay between the germline ends. Germline loops: CDR1 LGHDT, CDR2 YNNKEL (reference sequence). The CDR3 protein is CASSQDRVSGNTIYF. CDR3 DNA: TGTGCCAGCAGCCAAGATCGGGTATCTGGAAACACCATATATTTT.

The chain uses TRBV27 and TRBJ1-6; TRBD1 matches at 8 bases. CDR3 size: 14 residues. V gave up 7 bases and J gave up 9 bases; unmatched junction bases: 8. Germline V gives CDR1 MNHEY, CDR2 SMNVEV (reference sequence). The CDR3 here is CASMRQGFSSPLHF. CDR3 nucleotides: TGTGCCAGCATGAGACAGGGGTTTAGTTCACCCCTCCACTTT.